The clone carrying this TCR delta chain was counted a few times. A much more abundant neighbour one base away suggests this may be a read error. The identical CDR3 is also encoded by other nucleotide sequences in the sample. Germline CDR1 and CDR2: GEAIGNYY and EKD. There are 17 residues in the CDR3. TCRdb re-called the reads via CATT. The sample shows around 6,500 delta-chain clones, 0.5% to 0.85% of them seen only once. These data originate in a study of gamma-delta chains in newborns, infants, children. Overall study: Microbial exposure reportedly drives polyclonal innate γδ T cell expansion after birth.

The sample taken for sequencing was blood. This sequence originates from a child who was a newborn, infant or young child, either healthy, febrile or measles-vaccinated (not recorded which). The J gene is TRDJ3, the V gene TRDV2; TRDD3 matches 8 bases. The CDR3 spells CACDNTGGSWGTRQMFF. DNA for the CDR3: TGTGCCTGTGACAATACTGGGGGCTCCTGGGGCACCCGACAGATGTTTTTC.